Given below is one T cell receptor beta chain in context. TCRdb redid the calling of the reads with MiXCR, one entry per CDR3 protein. The sample holds 350,000 to 500,000 distinct CDR3 sequences, roughly 30% seen once. These data come from a study of T cell repertoires in cytomegalovirus infection. Germline V gene lookup returns CDR1 SGHVS and CDR2 FNYEAQ. V lost 5 bases, J lost 3 bases, and 11 bases stayed unmatched. CDR3 length equals 17 residues. The clonotype comes from a human donor in good health (CMV status not recorded). Some clones in this sample may be carry-over from other donors' samples. The rearrangement joins TRBV7-6 to TRBJ2-2; the match to TRBD2 covers 8 bases. Material for sequencing was PBMCs. The CDR3: CASSPFAGGVYTGELFF. CDR3 nucleotide sequence: TGTGCCAGCAGCCCCTTCGCGGGGGGCGTTTACACCGGGGAGCTGTTTTTT.